This passage covers 9 T cell receptor beta chains from one sample sequenced in a study of regulatory dendritic cells for organ transplantation (dated by TCRdb to about 2017). The receptor library was made with the immunoSEQ multiplex PCR assay. TCRdb's version of the immuneACCESS table is confined to in-frame rearrangements and falls short of the full clone set. An unresolved V gene accounts for under half of the shortfall where checked; the remainder is of unknown origin. In this sample the table shows 30,000 to 40,000 clones, about 89% of which occur a single time. In total, the top ten clones hold over 0.055% of the sample. The sequencing input was naive CD4+ T cells from blood. This sample's cell subset or site label indicates: CD45RA+ naive T cells. These receptors all stem from a human donor in good health.

This chain uses TRBV6-5 with TRBJ1-2; 9 bases map to TRBD1. V was clipped by 7 bases and J by 6 bases; unmatched bases: 3. CDR1 is MNHEY and CDR2 is SVGAGI in the germline V gene. CDR3 length equals 12 residues. The CDR3: CASTRQGDGYTF. The CDR3 region has the DNA TGTGCCAGCACTCGACAGGGGGATGGCTACACCTTC.

The genes are TRBV6-8 and TRBJ2-1; TRBD2 matches at 10 bases. Trimming at V came to 6 bases and at J to 4 bases, leaving 15 bases not matched to a gene. The CDR3 loop spans 18 amino acids. Germline loops: CDR1 MNHGY, CDR2 SAAAGT. Written as DNA, the CDR3 is TGTGCCAGCAGCATACCACGTAGAGAGCGGGGGGGTTACAATGAGCAGTTCTTC. Protein sequence: CASSIPRRERGGYNEQFF.

The chain uses TRBV10-1 and TRBJ2-7; 7 positions match TRBD1. CDR1 is WNHNN and CDR2 is SYGVQD in the germline V gene (reference sequence). Trimming at V came to 4 bases and at J to 0 bases, leaving 0 bases not matched to a gene. The CDR3 runs 13 residues. For the CDR3, the DNA is TGCGCCAGCAGTGGGGACAGCTCCTACGAGCAGTACTTC. It encodes CASSGDSSYEQYF.

This clone was seen just once. The chain employs TRBV4-3 and TRBJ1-2, with D perhaps TRBD1 (6 bases). Germline CDR1 and CDR2: LGHNA and YSLEER. The V end was cut by 4 bases, the J end by 4 bases, with 16 bases between. This CDR3 comprises 15 residues. CDR3 protein: CASSRWGGQFYGYTF. CDR3 coding DNA: TGCGCCAGCAGCCGGTGGGGGGGCCAGTTCTATGGCTACACCTTC.

This sequence joins TRBV19 and TRBJ2-4; the D is unclear. The germline V gene has CDR1 LNHDA and CDR2 SQIVND (reference sequence). Trimming cost V 5 bases and J 0 bases, with 11 bases left between them. The CDR3 extends over 15 amino acids. The CDR3 loop is CASSQAAVAKNIQYF. The DNA of the CDR3 is TGTGCCAGTAGTCAGGCAGCCGTAGCCAAAAACATTCAGTACTTC.

The V gene is TRBV7-2, the J gene TRBJ1-1; D may be TRBD1 (5 bases). This CDR3 is built from 15 residues. Trimming removed 3 bases at V and 1 base at J, with 12 bases between. Germline values: CDR1 SGHTA, CDR2 FQGNSA. The CDR3: CASSFSGTPNTEAFF. The CDR3 bases are TGTGCCAGCAGCTTCTCCGGGACCCCGAACACTGAAGCTTTCTTT. Full variable domain (outside the CDR3, taken from reference TRBV7-2 and TRBJ1-1): GAGVSQSPSNKVTEKGKDVELRCDPISGHTALYWYRQSLGQGLEFLIYFQGNSAPDKSGLPSDRFSAERTGGSVSTLTIQRTQQEDSAVYLCASSFSGTPNTEAFFGQGTRLTVV.

Only one count was recorded for this clone. The gene calls are TRBV9 and TRBJ2-1; D possibly uses TRBD1 or TRBD2 (6 bases each). The CDR3 totals 15 residues. Germline V gene sequence: CDR1 SGDLS, CDR2 YYNGEE. The ends were cut back, 0 bases at V and 1 base at J, with 8 bases in the middle. The CDR3 here is CASSVEGGSYNEQFF. In DNA, the CDR3 is TGTGCCAGCAGCGTAGAAGGGGGGTCCTACAATGAGCAGTTCTTC.

The J gene is TRBJ2-5, the V gene TRBV19; no firm D call. This CDR3 is 13 amino acids long. Germline-derived CDR1 and CDR2 are LNHDA and SQIVND (reference sequence). With 4 bases removed from V and 4 bases from J, the gap between germline ends came to 10 bases. The CDR3 DNA reads TGTGCCAGTAGTAATGGTATAGTAGAGACCCAGTACTTC. This encodes CASSNGIVETQYF. Using reference TRBV19 and TRBJ2-5 for the parts outside the CDR3, the full variable domain is DGGITQSPKYLFRKEGQNVTLSCEQNLNHDAMYWYRQDPGQGLRLIYYSQIVNDFQKGDIAEGYSVSREKKESFPLTVTSAQKNPTAFYLCASSNGIVETQYFGPGTRLLVL.

A single count supports this clone. J is TRBJ1-1 and V is TRBV18; D remains ambiguous. Trimming took off 3 bases at V and 1 base at J, with 9 bases between the two ends. Germline CDR1 KGHSH, CDR2 LQKENI. The CDR3 totals 14 residues. This chain's CDR3 is CASSPASRNTEAFF. DNA of the CDR3: TGTGCCAGCTCACCCGCGAGCAGGAACACTGAAGCTTTCTTT.